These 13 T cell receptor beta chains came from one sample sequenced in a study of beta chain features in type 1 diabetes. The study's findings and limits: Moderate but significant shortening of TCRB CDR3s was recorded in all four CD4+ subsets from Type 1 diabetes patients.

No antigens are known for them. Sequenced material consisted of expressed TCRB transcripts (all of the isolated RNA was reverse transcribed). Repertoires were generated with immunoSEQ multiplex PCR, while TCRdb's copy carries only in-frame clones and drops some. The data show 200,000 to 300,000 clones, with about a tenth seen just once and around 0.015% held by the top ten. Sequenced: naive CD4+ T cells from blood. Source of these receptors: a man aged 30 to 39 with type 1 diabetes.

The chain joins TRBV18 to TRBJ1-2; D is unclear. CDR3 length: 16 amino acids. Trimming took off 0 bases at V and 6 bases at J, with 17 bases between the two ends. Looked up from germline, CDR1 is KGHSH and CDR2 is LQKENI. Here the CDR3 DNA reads TGTGCCAGCTCACCACCAGGATTGCCAGGTCAGGATGGCTACACCTTC. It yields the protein CASSPPGLPGQDGYTF.

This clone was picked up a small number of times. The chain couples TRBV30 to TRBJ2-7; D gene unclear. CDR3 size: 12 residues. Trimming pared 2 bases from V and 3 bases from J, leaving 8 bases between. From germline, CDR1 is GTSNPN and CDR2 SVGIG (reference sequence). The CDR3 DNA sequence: TGTGCCTGGAGTCGCGCCCACTACGAGCAGTACTTC. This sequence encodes CAWSRAHYEQYF.

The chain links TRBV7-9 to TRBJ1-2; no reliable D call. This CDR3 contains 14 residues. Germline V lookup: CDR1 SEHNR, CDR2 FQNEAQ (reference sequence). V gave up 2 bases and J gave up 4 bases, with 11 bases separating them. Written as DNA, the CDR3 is TGTGCCAGCAGCTTATACGACATCCCCTATGGCTACACCTTC. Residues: CASSLYDIPYGYTF.

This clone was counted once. Written as DNA, the CDR3 is TGTGCCAGCAGTGAAGGGCAGGGGGTAATAGATACGCAGTATTTT. Translation gives CASSEGQGVIDTQYF. V gene TRBV25-1 combines with J gene TRBJ2-3; 7 nucleotides line up with TRBD1. V dropped 2 bases and J dropped 5; count of bases not matched to a gene: 7. Germline V CDR1 and CDR2: MGHDK, SYGVNS. The CDR3 is 15 amino acids.

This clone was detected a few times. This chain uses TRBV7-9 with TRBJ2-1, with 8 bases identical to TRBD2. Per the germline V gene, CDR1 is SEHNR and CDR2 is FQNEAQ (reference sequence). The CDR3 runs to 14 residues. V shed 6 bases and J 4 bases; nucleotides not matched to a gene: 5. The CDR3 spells CASRWSGGYNEQFF. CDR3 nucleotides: TGTGCCAGCAGGTGGAGCGGGGGATACAATGAGCAGTTCTTC.

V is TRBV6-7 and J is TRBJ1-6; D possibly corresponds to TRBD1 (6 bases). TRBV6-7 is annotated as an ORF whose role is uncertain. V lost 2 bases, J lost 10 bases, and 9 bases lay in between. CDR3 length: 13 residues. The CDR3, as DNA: TGTGCCAGCAGTTACCCAAGGGGGTCACCCCTCCACTTT. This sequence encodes CASSYPRGSPLHF.

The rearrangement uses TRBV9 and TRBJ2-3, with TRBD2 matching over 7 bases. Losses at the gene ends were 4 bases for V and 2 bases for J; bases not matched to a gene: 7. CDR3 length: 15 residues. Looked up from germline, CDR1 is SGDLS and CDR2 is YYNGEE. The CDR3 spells CASSTLAEVTDTQYF. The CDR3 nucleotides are TGTGCCAGCAGCACCCTAGCGGAGGTCACAGATACGCAGTATTTT. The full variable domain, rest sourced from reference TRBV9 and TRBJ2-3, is DSGVTQTPKHLITATGQRVTLRCSPRSGDLSVYWYQQSLDQGLQFLIQYYNGEERAKGNILERFSAQQFPDLHSELNLSSLELGDSALYFCASSTLAEVTDTQYFGPGTRLTVL.

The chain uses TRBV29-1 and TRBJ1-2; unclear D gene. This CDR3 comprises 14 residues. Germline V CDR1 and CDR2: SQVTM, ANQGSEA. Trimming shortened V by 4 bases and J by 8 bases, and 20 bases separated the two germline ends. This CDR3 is CSVVGLFSKLGYTF. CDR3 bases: TGCAGCGTTGTCGGACTATTTTCGAAGTTAGGCTACACCTTC.

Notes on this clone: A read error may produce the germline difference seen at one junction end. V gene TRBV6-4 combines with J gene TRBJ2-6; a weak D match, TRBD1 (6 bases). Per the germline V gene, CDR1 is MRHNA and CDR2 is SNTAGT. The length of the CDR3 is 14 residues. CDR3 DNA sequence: TGTGCCAGCAAAGCAGGGGCTGGGGCCAACATCCTGACTTTC. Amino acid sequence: CASKAGAGANILTF.

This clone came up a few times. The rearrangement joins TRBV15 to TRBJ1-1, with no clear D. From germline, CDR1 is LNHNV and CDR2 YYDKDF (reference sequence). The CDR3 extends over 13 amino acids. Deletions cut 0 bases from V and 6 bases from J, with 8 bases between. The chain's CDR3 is CATSRDKESEAFF. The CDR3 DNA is TGTGCCACCAGCAGAGACAAGGAGTCTGAAGCTTTCTTT.

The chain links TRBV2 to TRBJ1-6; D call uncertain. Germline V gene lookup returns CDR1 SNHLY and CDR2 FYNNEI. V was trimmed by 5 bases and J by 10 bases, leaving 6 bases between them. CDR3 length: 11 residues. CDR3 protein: CASSRGSPLHF. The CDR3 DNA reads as TGTGCCAGCAGTCGCGGGTCACCCCTCCACTTT.

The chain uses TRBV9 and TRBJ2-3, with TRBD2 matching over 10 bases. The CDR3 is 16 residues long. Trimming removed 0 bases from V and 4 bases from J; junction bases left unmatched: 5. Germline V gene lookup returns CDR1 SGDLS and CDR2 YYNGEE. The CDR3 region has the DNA TGTGCCAGCAGCGTAGAAGGAGCGGGGGGGGCAGATACGCAGTATTTT. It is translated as CASSVEGAGGADTQYF.

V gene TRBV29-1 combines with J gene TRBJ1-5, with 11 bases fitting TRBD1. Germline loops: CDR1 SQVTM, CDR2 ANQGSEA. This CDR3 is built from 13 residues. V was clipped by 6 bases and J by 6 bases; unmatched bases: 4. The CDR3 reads CSVAGTGGQPQHF. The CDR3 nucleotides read TGCAGCGTAGCCGGGACAGGGGGTCAGCCCCAGCATTTT.